This T cell receptor beta chain stems from a study of CD4 and CD8 cells across lung adenocarcinoma regions. The CDR3 runs 18 residues. Germline loops: CDR1 MNHNS, CDR2 SASEGT. TCRdb reprocessed the PCR reads via MiXCR and lists one record per CDR3 protein. The sample consists of around 18,000 distinct CDR3 sequences, 51% of them appearing once. Worth noting for this clonotype: Germline and junction disagree at one end, which may indicate a read error.

Samples came from patients with localized non-small cell lung adenocarcinoma. This receptor was obtained from a female donor with lung adenocarcinoma. The CD4 and CD8 labels of this study may be unreliable. The chain combines TRBV6-1 with TRBJ2-4, with D perhaps assigned TRBD1 or TRBD2 (5 bases each). Sample: CD8+ T cells from the center of a lung tumor. CDR3: CDSRCRVSGPRGTNIQYF. CDR3 DNA sequence: TGTGACAGCAGGTGCCGCGTCTCGGGGCCAAGAGGCACAAACATTCAGTACTTC.